Presented here are 15 T cell receptor beta chains from one specimen sequenced in a study of T cell changes during pregnancy in multiple sclerosis. This table comes from immunoSEQ multiplex PCR, and its TCRdb copy is limited to in-frame clones, with some not included. The sample has about 100,000 clones, about 91% seen once. The sample in question was peripheral blood, obtained in the second trimester of pregnancy. The receptor set was obtained from a female donor with multiple sclerosis, enrolled in a pregnancy study.

This chain links TRBV28 with TRBJ2-7; 14 bases align to TRBD2. This CDR3 has 15 amino acids. CDR1 is MDHEN, CDR2 SYDVKM, per germline. Unmatched junction bases numbered 6, after V lost 6 bases and J lost 5 bases. CDR3 in DNA: TGTGCCAGCAGGCACACGGGACTAGCGGGAGACGAGCAGTACTTC. This translates into CASRHTGLAGDEQYF.

The chain joins TRBV4-2 to TRBJ2-2; TRBD1 is a possible D gene (5 bases). This CDR3 is built from 16 residues. With 0 bases removed from V and 0 bases from J, the gap between germline ends came to 8 bases. Looked up from germline, CDR1 is LGHNA and CDR2 is YNFKEQ. The CDR3 DNA is TGTGCCAGCAGCCAAGACAGGGTTACGAACACCGGGGAGCTGTTTTTT. It is translated as CASSQDRVTNTGELFF.

CDR3 coding DNA: TGTGCCAGCAGTCCTGACAGAGCCTATGGCTACACCTTC. It translates to CASSPDRAYGYTF. The chain carries TRBV2 and TRBJ1-2; D perhaps matches TRBD1 (5 bases). The ends were cut back, 5 bases at V and 4 bases at J, with 11 bases in the middle. The germline V gene encodes CDR1 SNHLY and CDR2 FYNNEI. The CDR3 consists of 13 residues.

The chain employs TRBV4-2 and TRBJ2-7, with TRBD2 matching over 7 bases. The CDR3 is 15 amino acids. Per the germline V gene, CDR1 is LGHNA and CDR2 is YNFKEQ. V trimming: 1 base; J trimming: 3 bases; junction bases outside the gene matches: 6. The CDR3 region has the DNA TGTGCCAGCAGCCAAGGATTGGCGGGAGACTACGAGCAGTACTTC. Its protein is CASSQGLAGDYEQYF.

The chain has TRBV6-5 and TRBJ2-1; TRBD2 matches 12 bases. The CDR3 extends over 16 amino acids. CDR1 MNHEY and CDR2 SVGAGI come from the germline V gene. Trimming removed 6 bases from V and 8 bases from J; junction bases left unmatched: 11. CDR3 sequence reads: CASSYASGRAGDEQFF. The CDR3 DNA follows: TGTGCCAGCAGCTACGCTAGCGGGAGGGCCGGGGATGAGCAGTTCTTC.

The chain has TRBV27 and TRBJ1-3, with unresolved D. Germline values: CDR1 MNHEY, CDR2 SMNVEV (reference sequence). This CDR3 comprises 14 residues. Trimming pared 0 bases from V and 0 bases from J, leaving 3 bases between. The CDR3 bases are TGTGCCAGCAGTTTATCCGGCTCTGGAAACACCATATATTTT. Amino acids: CASSLSGSGNTIYF.

This clone was seen a single time. The chain is built from TRBV6-5 and TRBJ2-1; 15 nucleotides match TRBD2. This CDR3 has 15 residues. CDR1 MNHEY and CDR2 SVGAGI come from the germline V gene. V lost 6 bases and J lost 10; bases outside the gene matches: 7. CDR3: CASSRTSGRAYEQFF. The CDR3 nucleotides are TGTGCCAGCAGCCGGACTAGCGGGAGGGCCTACGAGCAGTTCTTC.

This chain connects TRBV9 to TRBJ2-1; D unclear. The V gene lost 0 bases and the J gene lost 5 bases, with 6 bases spanning the gap. The CDR3 length is 13 residues. Looked up from germline, CDR1 is SGDLS and CDR2 is YYNGEE. CDR3 sequence: CASSVGPNNEQFF. CDR3 nucleotides: TGTGCCAGCAGCGTAGGGCCAAACAATGAGCAGTTCTTC.

The chain combines TRBV6-6 with TRBJ2-3; no definite D call. Germline lookup yields CDR1 MNHNY and CDR2 SVGAGI (reference sequence). The CDR3 totals 15 residues. V was shortened by 1 base and J by 6 bases, with 14 bases between the two germline ends. The CDR3: CASSYLKPGSDTQYF. CDR3 in DNA: TGTGCCAGCAGTTACTTAAAACCAGGCTCCGATACGCAGTATTTT.

The V gene is TRBV6-5, the J gene TRBJ2-3, with D perhaps matching TRBD2 (5 bases). Germline values: CDR1 MNHEY, CDR2 SVGAGI. Deletions cut 0 bases from V and 1 base from J, with 8 bases between. The length of the CDR3 is 15 residues. The CDR3 nucleotides are TGTGCCAGCAGTTACTCAGCGGCCGGCACAGATACGCAGTATTTT. Protein: CASSYSAAGTDTQYF.

The J gene is TRBJ1-2, the V gene TRBV15; D gene unclear. This CDR3 has 14 amino acids. Trimming left V 0 bases short and J 8 bases short, with 13 bases between. Germline V lookup: CDR1 LNHNV, CDR2 YYDKDF (reference sequence). The CDR3 coding sequence is TGTGCCACCAGCAGAGAGGGCTACGGAAGGGGCTACACCTTC. This codes for CATSREGYGRGYTF.

As DNA, the CDR3 is TGTGCCACCAGCAGAGTGCTCGGGGTGACCTACGAGCAGTACTTC. Amino acids: CATSRVLGVTYEQYF. The V and J genes are TRBV15 and TRBJ2-7; D possibly corresponds to TRBD2 (5 bases). V was trimmed by 1 base and J by 2 bases, leaving 12 bases between them. Germline CDR1 is LNHNV and CDR2 is YYDKDF (reference sequence). The CDR3 consists of 15 residues. The full variable domain, rest sourced from reference TRBV15 and TRBJ2-7, is DAMVIQNPRYQVTQFGKPVTLSCSQTLNHNVMYWYQQKSSQAPKLLFHYYDKDFNNEADTPDNFQSRRPNTSFCFLDIRSPGLGDTAMYLCATSRVLGVTYEQYFGPGTRLTVT.

This CDR3 is CASSPRTRPGEDGNYGYTF. The CDR3 nucleotides read TGTGCCAGCAGCCCTCGGACCAGACCGGGGGAGGACGGGAACTATGGCTACACCTTC. The chain combines TRBV28 with TRBJ1-2; tentative D call: TRBD1 (5 bases). The CDR3 has 19 residues. Germline V gives CDR1 MDHEN, CDR2 SYDVKM. Trimming stripped 6 bases from V and 2 bases from J, with 28 bases between.

The J gene is TRBJ2-5, the V gene TRBV6-1; D is unclear. This CDR3 region has 12 residues. V lost 7 bases, J lost 7 bases, and 13 bases lay in between. Germline-derived CDR1 and CDR2 are MNHNS and SASEGT. CDR3 coding DNA: TGTGCCAGCACTCTACCCACCGGGACCCAGTACTTC. This translates into CASTLPTGTQYF.

This chain joins TRBV5-1 and TRBJ2-7; no firm D call. CDR1 and CDR2 from the germline V gene are SGHRS and YFSETQ. The CDR3 consists of 12 residues. Trimming removed 0 bases at V and 2 bases at J, with 3 bases between. The CDR3 sequence: CASSLGAYEQYF. CDR3 DNA: TGCGCCAGCAGCTTGGGAGCCTACGAGCAGTACTTC.